This TCR beta chain was sequenced during a study of tumor T cells in aggressive B-cell lymphoma (dated by TCRdb to 2016 to 2017). The method behind the library was the immunoSEQ multiplex PCR assay. TCRdb obtained this table from immuneACCESS and retained in-frame rearrangements with V and J assigned. These tables miss some clones; where compared with another copy, unresolved V genes account for less than half of the shortfall, and the remainder is unexplained. A total of fewer than 2,000 clones appear in this sample, roughly nine tenths of them only once. The ten largest clones add up to roughly 9% of the sample. The CDR3 measures 13 amino acids from cysteine to phenylalanine. Of all the DNA, just the CDR3 is kept, 39 bases in frame from base 1. V is reduced by 7 bases and J by 5 bases, leaving a spacing of 13 bases between them. CDR1 and CDR2 are read off the germline V gene as SGHAT and FQNNGV.

Note on this clone: The target of this receptor is not known. Qualities for individual bases were not recorded, and no much larger clone is one base off.

The chain joins TRBV11-2 to TRBJ2-3; no D gene call is confident. Sequenced input: tumor tissue. This clonotype originated in an adult with diffuse large B cell lymphoma. The CDR3 in this case is CASTFFNIDTQYF. The DNA is TGTGCCAGCACCTTTTTCAACATAGATACGCAGTATTTT.